What follows describes a single TCR beta chain. These data belong to a study of cytomegalovirus exposure and HLA in healthy donors. A multiplex PCR was run with 60 Vbeta primers and 13 Jbeta primers. Profiled with immunoSEQ multiplex PCR; TCRdb holds only in-frame clones, not every one. This sample's table has tens of thousands of clones. Germline assignment: CDR1 SGHTA and CDR2 FQGNSA. V gave up 5 bases and J gave up 6 bases, with 10 bases separating them. The CDR3 loop spans 13 amino acids. Sequencing input: PBMCs. V usage is TRBV7-2 and J usage is TRBJ2-2; D is unclear. The source is a boy younger than 18 in good health and CMV-seronegative. CDR3 region: CASSPIRSGELFF. The CDR3 nucleotides read TGTGCCAGCAGCCCAATCCGGTCCGGGGAGCTGTTTTTT.